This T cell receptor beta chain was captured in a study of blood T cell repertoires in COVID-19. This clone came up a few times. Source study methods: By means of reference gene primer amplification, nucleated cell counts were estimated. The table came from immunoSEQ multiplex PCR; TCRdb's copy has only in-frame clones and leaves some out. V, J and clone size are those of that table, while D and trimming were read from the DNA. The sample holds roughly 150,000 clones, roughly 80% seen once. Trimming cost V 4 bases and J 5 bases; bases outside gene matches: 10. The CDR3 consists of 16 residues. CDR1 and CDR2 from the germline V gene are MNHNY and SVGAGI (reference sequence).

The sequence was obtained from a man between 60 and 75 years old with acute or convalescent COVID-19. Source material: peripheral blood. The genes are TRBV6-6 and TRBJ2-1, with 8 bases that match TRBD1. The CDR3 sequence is CASSWRDRPLDNEQFF. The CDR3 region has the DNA TGTGCCAGCAGTTGGCGGGACAGGCCTCTGGACAATGAGCAGTTCTTC.